The source of this T cell receptor (beta chain) is a study of human T cells and chemical hapten exposure. Overall study context: Sensitization applied 2% DPC to roughly 2 cm by roughly 2 cm of upper inner arm skin. Study-level findings and limits: Significantly more large CDR3 similarity clusters were formed by expanded TCRs than by controls. With alopecia, donors may have immune responses unlike healthy people's. Counts of TCRs above 1 in 1000 frequency stayed unchanged with DPC sensitization.

Time point of the sample: patch test 3, about 24 weeks after DPC sensitization. Treatment given: therapeutic diphenylcyclopropenone sensitization with weekly scalp DPC. It was unfractionated whole blood from which total RNA was extracted. This clonotype was seen a few times. What it recognizes is unknown. V gave up 4 bases and J gave up 8 bases; unmatched junction bases: 10. Germline V gene lookup returns CDR1 LNHDA and CDR2 SQIVND (reference sequence). The CDR3 length is 15 residues. A single record per CDR3 protein comes from TCRdb applying MiXCR to the RACE reads. The repertoire has about 39,000 distinct CDR3 sequences, roughly 13% of them found once; the top ten carry approximately 2.2%.

This rearrangement joins TRBV19 to TRBJ2-1, with TRBD2 matching over 8 bases. Sequences were derived from whole blood, sampled in connection with sensitization to the hapten diphenylcyclopropenone (DPC). This clonotype was sampled from a woman aged 40 to 50 with alopecia areata. Some clones in this sample may be carry-over from other donors' samples. In DNA, the CDR3 is TGTGCCAGTAGTAACCCGGGACTAGTAGAACATGAGCAGTTCTTC. It is translated as CASSNPGLVEHEQFF.